This TCR beta chain derives from a study of blood T cell repertoires in COVID-19. About the study: Samples came from the United States, Italy and Spain, spanning acute and convalescent COVID-19.

In the study's own analysis: Reference gene primers were amplified, and this amplification served to estimate nucleated cell counts. Some clones are missing from TCRdb's copy, which holds only in-frame ones; the method was immunoSEQ multiplex PCR. The V and J calls and clone size come from that table; D and trimming were worked out from the DNA. The sample shows some 170,000 clones, approximately 90% of them seen only once. The CDR3 covers 15 residues. Trimming cost V 3 bases and J 4 bases, with 12 bases left between them. Germline V CDR1 and CDR2: MGHRA, YSYEKL. Sequenced material: peripheral blood. The chain employs TRBV4-1 and TRBJ1-4, with D perhaps matching TRBD1 (6 bases). The receptor comes from a woman aged 55-70 years who had recovered from COVID-19. DNA for the CDR3: TGCGCCAGCAGCCAGATACAGGGCATTAATGAAAAACTGTTTTTT. Its protein product is CASSQIQGINEKLFF.